This T cell receptor beta chain is from a study of blood T cell repertoires in COVID-19. About the research overall: Collection of acute and convalescent COVID-19 samples took place in the United States, Italy and Spain. In each case, the material was cDNA or gDNA derived from T cells, B-cell-depleted T cells, or PBMCs.

Original data processing: By means of reference gene primer amplification, nucleated cell counts were estimated. The protocol was immunoSEQ multiplex PCR, while the TCRdb copy is restricted to in-frame clones and leaves out a portion. Clonal size and the V and J genes are those of that table, whereas D and trimming came from the DNA. The table lists some 150,000 clones, around 81% of them singletons. This clone has just a few counts. CDR1 is SGDLS, CDR2 YYNGEE, per germline. V lost 3 bases and J lost 5, with 14 bases in between. There are 14 residues in the CDR3. Sequencing was carried out using peripheral blood. This clonotype was sampled from a man in his 60s with active or convalescent COVID-19. The rearrangement links TRBV9 to TRBJ2-5, with unresolved D. DNA for the CDR3: TGTGCCAGCAGCGCCAGTCCCAGATTCGAGACCCAGTACTTC. It yields the protein CASSASPRFETQYF.